Listed below are T cell receptor beta chains from one sample, sequenced in a study of neurological immune-mediated disorders. TCRdb used MiXCR to reprocess the 5' RACE reads, holding one entry per CDR3 protein. This sample has around 50,000 distinct CDR3 sequences, with under 4.5% found just once. The specimen was PBMCs. These receptors all come from a woman aged 25 to 45 with multiple sclerosis. CDR3s include the opening cysteine and the closing phenylalanine or tryptophan. The order of the fields is clone size, CDR3 length, D gene, V gene, J gene, CDR3 DNA, CDR3 protein. A D gene is named only where the DNA matches it firmly. Clone size is stated in some rows and not others, as once, few, many or a class when expanded.

many	14	TRBD2	TRBV20-1	TRBJ2-1	TGCAGTGTCAGACGACTTGGGGGGGTCAATGAGCAGTTCTTC	CSVRRLGGVNEQFF
many	17	.	TRBV5-1	TRBJ2-7	TGCGCCAGCAGCTTCAGGGATACGGGAAGCTCCTACCACGAGCAGTACTTC	CASSFRDTGSSYHEQYF
many	13	TRBD1	TRBV10-3	TRBJ2-7	TGTGCCACGGCCCCGACAGGGGGCGGGGAGCAGTACTTC	CATAPTGGGEQYF
many	15	.	TRBV20-1	TRBJ1-6	TGCAGTGCTAGGGTCCACGACGGGAATAATTCACCCCTCCACTTT	CSARVHDGNNSPLHF
many	14	.	TRBV4-1	TRBJ2-1	TGCGCCAGCAGCCAAAACGCTGGGGTGGAGTTACTGTTCTTC	CASSQNAGVELLFF
once	14	TRBD2	TRBV5-6	TRBJ2-1	TGTGCCAGCAGCACGCTAGCGGTAATCAATGAGCAGTTCTTC	CASSTLAVINEQFF
many	18	TRBD1	TRBV5-1	TRBJ2-1	TGCGCCAGCAGCTTAAGGACAGGGGGCGTCTCTTCCTACAATGAGCAGTTCTTC	CASSLRTGGVSSYNEQFF
few	12	.	TRBV19	TRBJ1-2	TGTGCCAGTAGTCAGGGAATGGATGGCTACACCTTC	CASSQGMDGYTF
.	14	.	TRBV10-2	TRBJ2-7	TGCGCCAGCAGTGAGCAGGGTAATACCTACGAGCAGTACTTC	CASSEQGNTYEQYF
few	15	.	TRBV5-1	TRBJ2-7	TGCGCCAGCAGCTTGGAATACAGGAGCTCCTACGAGCAGTACTTC	CASSLEYRSSYEQYF
many	16	.	TRBV9	TRBJ1-3	TGTGCCAGCAGCACCGCACAGGGAGACTCTGGAAACACCATATATTTT	CASSTAQGDSGNTIYF
many	11	.	TRBV20-1	TRBJ1-2	TGCAGTGCTAGCCTGGGCCGGGGCTACACCTTC	CSASLGRGYTF
.	14	.	TRBV7-2	TRBJ2-2	TGTGCCAGCAGTTCCCTTGCGGTGACCGGGGAGCTGTTTTTT	CASSSLAVTGELFF